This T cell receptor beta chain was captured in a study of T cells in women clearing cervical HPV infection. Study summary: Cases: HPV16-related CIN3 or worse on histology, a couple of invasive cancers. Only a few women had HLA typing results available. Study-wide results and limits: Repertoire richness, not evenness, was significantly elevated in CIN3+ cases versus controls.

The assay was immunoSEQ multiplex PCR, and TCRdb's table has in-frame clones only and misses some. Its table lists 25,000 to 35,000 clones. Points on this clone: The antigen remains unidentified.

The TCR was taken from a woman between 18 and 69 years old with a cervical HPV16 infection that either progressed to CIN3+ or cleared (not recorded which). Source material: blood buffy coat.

Partial CDR3 DNA: TGTGCCGGCTCCGGGGGAGACTATGGC. Translated, it gives CAGSGGDYG. The entire CDR3 protein reads CAGSGGDYGYTF. The chain is built from TRBV2 and TRBJ1-2; D might be TRBD1 (5 bases). The DNA ends 3 residues before the CDR3 does, and the rest of the CDR3 is filled in from the germline J gene. This CDR3 spans 12 amino acids. Trimming took 11 bases from V and 3 from J, leaving 13 bases between them. Germline CDR1 reads SNHLY; CDR2 reads FYNNEI.